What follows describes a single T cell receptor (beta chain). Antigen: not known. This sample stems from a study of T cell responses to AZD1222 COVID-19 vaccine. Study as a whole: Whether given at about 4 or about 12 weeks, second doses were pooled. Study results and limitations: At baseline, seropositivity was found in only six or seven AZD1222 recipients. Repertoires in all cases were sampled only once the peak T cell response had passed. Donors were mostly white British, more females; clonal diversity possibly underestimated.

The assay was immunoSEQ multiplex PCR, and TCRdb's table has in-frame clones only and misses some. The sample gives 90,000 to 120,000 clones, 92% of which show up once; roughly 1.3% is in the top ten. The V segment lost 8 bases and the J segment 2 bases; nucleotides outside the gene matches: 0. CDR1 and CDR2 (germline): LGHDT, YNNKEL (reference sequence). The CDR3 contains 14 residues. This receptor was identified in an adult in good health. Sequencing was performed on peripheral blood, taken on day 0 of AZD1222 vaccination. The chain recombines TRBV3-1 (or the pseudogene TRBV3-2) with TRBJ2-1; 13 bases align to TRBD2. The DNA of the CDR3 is TGTGCCAGCGGGACTAGCGGGGCCTACAATGAGCAGTTCTTC. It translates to CASGTSGAYNEQFF.